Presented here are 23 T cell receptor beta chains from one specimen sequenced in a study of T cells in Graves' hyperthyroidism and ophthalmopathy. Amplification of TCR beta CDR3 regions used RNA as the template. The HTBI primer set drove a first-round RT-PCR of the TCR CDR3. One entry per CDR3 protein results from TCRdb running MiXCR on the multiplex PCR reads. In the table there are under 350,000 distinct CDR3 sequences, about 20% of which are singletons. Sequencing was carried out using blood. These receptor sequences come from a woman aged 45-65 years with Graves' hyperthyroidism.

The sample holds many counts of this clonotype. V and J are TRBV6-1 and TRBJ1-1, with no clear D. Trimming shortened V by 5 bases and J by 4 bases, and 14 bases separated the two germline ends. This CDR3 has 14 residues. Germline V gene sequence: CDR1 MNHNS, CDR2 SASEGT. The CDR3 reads CASSPMNDGTEAFF. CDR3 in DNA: TGTGCCAGCAGTCCAATGAACGACGGCACTGAAGCTTTCTTT.

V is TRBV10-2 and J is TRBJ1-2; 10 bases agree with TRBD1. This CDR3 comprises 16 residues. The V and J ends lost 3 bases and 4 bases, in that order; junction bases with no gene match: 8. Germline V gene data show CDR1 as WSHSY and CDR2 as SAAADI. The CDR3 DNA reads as TGCGCCAGCAGTGACCGGGACAGGGGAGGAGGCTATGGCTACACCTTC. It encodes CASSDRDRGGGYGYTF.

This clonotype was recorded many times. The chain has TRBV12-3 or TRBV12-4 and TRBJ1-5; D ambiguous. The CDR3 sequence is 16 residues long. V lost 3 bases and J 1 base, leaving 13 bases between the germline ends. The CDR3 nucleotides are TGTGCCAGCAGTTTCTCAGGAGGGAGAAGCAATCAGCCCCAGCATTTT. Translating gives CASSFSGGRSNQPQHF.

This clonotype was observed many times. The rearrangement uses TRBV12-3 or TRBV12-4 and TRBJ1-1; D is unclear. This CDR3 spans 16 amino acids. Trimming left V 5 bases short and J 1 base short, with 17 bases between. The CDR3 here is CASSPRWQRWNTEAFF. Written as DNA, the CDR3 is TGTGCCAGCAGTCCTCGTTGGCAGCGGTGGAACACTGAAGCTTTCTTT.

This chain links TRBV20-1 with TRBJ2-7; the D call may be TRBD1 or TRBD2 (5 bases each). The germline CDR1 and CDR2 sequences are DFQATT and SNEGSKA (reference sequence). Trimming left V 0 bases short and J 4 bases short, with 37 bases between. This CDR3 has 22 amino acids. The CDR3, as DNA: TGCAGTGCTAGAGATCCCAATACCGGAACTATTGATCATACCGGGACGCGTTACGAGCAGTACTTC. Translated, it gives CSARDPNTGTIDHTGTRYEQYF.

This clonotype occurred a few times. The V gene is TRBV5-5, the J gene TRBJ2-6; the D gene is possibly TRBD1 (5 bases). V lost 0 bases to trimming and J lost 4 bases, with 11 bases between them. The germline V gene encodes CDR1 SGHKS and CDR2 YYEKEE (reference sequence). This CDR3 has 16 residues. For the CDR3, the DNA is TGTGCCAGCAGCTTGGATCGCAGGGTCGGGGCCAACGTCCTGACTTTC. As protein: CASSLDRRVGANVLTF.

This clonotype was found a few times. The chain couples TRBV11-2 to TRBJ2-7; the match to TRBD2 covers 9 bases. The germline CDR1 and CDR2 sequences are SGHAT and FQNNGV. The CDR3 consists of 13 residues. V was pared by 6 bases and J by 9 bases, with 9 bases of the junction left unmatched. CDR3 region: CASRKSGGTLQYV. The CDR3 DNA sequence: TGTGCCAGCAGAAAAAGCGGGGGGACCCTGCAGTACGTC.

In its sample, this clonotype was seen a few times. The CDR3 nucleotides read TGTGCCAGCAGCTCAATCGGGACGGCTAATTCACCCCTCCACTTT. It encodes CASSSIGTANSPLHF. The chain recombines TRBV5-6 with TRBJ1-6; D perhaps matches TRBD1 (5 bases). This CDR3 has 15 residues. Trimming left V 3 bases short and J 6 bases short, with 13 bases between. Germline CDR1 and CDR2: SGHDT and YYEEEE.

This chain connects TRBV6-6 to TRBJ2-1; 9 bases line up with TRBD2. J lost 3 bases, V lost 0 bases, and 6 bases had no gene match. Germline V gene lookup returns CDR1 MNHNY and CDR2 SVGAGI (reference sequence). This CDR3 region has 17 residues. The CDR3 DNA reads TGTGCCAGCAGTTACTCACACTCTAGCGGGATCTACAATGAGCAGTTCTTC. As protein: CASSYSHSSGIYNEQFF.

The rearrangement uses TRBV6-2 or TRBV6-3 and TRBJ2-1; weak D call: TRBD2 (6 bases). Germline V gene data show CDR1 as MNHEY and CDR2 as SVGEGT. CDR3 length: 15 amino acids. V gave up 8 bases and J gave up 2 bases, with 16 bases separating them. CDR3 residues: CASGAGGRTYNEQFF. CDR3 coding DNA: TGTGCCAGCGGTGCCGGAGGGCGAACCTACAATGAGCAGTTCTTC.

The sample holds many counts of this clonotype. The CDR3 bases are TGTGCCAGCAGCCCGCAGACCGGGACCGCGGGCTACACCTTC. Its protein product is CASSPQTGTAGYTF. The chain combines TRBV7-9 with TRBJ1-2; D is perhaps TRBD1 (5 bases). CDR3 length: 14 amino acids. Trimming pared 5 bases from V and 8 bases from J, leaving 18 bases between. Germline V gene sequence: CDR1 SEHNR, CDR2 FQNEAQ (reference sequence).

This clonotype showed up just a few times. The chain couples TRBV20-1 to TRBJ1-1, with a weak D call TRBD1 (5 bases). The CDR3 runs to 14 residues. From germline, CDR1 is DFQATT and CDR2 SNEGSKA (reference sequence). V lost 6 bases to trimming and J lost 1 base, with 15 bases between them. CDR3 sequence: CSAIDGQPNTEAFF. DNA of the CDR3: TGCAGTGCCATAGACGGACAACCGAACACTGAAGCTTTCTTT.

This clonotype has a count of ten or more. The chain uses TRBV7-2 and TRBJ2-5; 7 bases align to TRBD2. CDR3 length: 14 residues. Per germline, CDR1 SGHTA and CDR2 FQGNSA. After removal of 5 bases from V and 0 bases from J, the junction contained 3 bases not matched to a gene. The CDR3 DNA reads TGTGCCAGCAGCGGGGGGGGGTACCAAGAGACCCAGTACTTC. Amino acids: CASSGGGYQETQYF.

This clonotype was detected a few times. The CDR3 DNA reads as TGCAGTGCTAGAGGCGGGACGGGCAGGGGGTACAATGAGCAGTTCTTC. This codes for CSARGGTGRGYNEQFF. The chain is built from TRBV20-1 and TRBJ2-1, with D perhaps TRBD1 (7 bases). From germline, CDR1 is DFQATT and CDR2 SNEGSKA (reference sequence). Trimming left V 1 base short and J 4 bases short, with 17 bases between. The CDR3 runs 16 residues.

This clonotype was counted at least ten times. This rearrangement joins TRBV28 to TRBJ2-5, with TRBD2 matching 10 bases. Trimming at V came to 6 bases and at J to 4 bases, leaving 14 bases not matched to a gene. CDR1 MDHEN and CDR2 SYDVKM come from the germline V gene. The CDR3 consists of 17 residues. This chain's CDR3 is CASRPNGPSGSPETQYF. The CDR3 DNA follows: TGTGCCAGCAGACCCAATGGTCCTAGCGGGAGCCCAGAGACCCAGTACTTC.

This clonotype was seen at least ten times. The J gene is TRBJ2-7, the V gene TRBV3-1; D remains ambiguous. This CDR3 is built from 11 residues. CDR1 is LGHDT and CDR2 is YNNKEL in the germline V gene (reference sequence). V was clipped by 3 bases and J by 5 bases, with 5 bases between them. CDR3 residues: CASSQFNEQYF. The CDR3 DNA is TGTGCCAGCAGCCAGTTCAACGAGCAGTACTTC.

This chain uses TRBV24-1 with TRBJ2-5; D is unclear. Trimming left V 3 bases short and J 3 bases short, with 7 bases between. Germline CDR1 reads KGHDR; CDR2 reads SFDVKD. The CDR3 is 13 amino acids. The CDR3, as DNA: TGTGCCACCAGTGATAACAGCAAAGAGACCCAGTACTTC. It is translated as CATSDNSKETQYF.

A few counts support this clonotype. The CDR3: CASGTENTEAFF. CDR3 bases: TGTGCCAGCGGGACCGAGAACACTGAAGCTTTCTTT. V is TRBV7-3 and J is TRBJ1-1; possibly TRBD1 for D (5 bases). Germline-derived CDR1 and CDR2 are SGHTA and FQGTGA. The V end lost 8 bases, the J end lost 1 base, and 8 bases lay between the germline ends. CDR3 length: 12 residues.

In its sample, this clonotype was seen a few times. CDR3 DNA sequence: TGTGCCAGCAGTGAAGAGTGGGAGGGCAATGAGCAGTTCTTC. It specifies CASSEEWEGNEQFF. The chain joins TRBV2 to TRBJ2-1; 7 bases match TRBD2. V gave up 1 base and J gave up 6 bases; unmatched junction bases: 3. CDR1 is SNHLY and CDR2 is FYNNEI in the germline V gene. The CDR3 runs to 14 residues.

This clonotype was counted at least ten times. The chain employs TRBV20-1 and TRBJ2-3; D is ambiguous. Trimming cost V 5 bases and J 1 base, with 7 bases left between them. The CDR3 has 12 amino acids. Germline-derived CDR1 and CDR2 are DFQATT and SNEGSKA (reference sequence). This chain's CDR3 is CSAHLGTDTQYF. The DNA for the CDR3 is TGCAGTGCTCACCTGGGCACAGATACGCAGTATTTT.

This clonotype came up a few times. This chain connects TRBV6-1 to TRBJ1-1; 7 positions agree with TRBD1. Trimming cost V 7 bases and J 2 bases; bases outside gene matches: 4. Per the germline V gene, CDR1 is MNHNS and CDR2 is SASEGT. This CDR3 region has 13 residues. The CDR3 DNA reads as TGTGCCAGCATGCGGACAGGCAACACTGAAGCTTTCTTT. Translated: CASMRTGNTEAFF.

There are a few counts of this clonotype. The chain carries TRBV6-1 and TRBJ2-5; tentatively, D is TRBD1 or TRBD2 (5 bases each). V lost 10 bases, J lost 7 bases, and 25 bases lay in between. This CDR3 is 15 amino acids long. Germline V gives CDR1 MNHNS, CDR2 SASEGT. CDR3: CATEFSPGPQRTQYF. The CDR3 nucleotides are TGTGCCACAGAATTTTCGCCGGGACCTCAACGGACCCAGTACTTC.

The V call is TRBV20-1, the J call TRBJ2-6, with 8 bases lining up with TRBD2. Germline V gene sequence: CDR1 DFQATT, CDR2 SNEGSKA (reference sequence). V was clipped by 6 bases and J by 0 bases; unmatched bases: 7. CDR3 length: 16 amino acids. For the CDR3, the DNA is TGCAGTGCCCGGGGGGGGGGTAGCTCTGGGGCCAACGTCCTGACTTTC. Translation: CSARGGGSSGANVLTF.